The 4 T cell receptor beta chains below were found in one sample sequenced in a study of cytomegalovirus exposure and HLA in healthy donors. The primer mix had 60 Vbeta and 13 Jbeta primers. Sequencing used immunoSEQ multiplex PCR; TCRdb keeps in-frame clones, though not all of them. This sample has some 160,000 clones, with about 72% found just once. What was sequenced was PBMCs. These receptors came from a male donor in good health and CMV-seronegative.

The chain combines TRBV11-3 with TRBJ2-4, with TRBD2 identical over 10 bases. Trimming took 5 bases from V and 9 from J; bases not matched to a gene: 7. The germline V gene encodes CDR1 SGHNT and CDR2 YENEEA. This CDR3 is 14 amino acids long. The CDR3 sequence is CASSPSSGSGIQYF. The CDR3, as DNA: TGTGCCAGCAGCCCCTCTAGCGGGAGTGGCATTCAGTACTTC.

J is TRBJ2-1 and V is TRBV29-1; 11 bases map to TRBD1. Trimming took 4 bases from V and 3 from J; bases not matched to a gene: 8. This CDR3 is built from 16 residues. Germline CDR1 and CDR2: SQVTM and ANQGSEA. Here the CDR3 DNA reads TGCAGCGTTGTTCCGGGACAGGGGGAGCACTACAATGAGCAGTTCTTC. Its protein product is CSVVPGQGEHYNEQFF.

V gene TRBV5-1 combines with J gene TRBJ1-3, with D uncertain. CDR1 is SGHRS, CDR2 YFSETQ, per germline. The CDR3 consists of 14 residues. V was trimmed by 7 bases and J by 4 bases, leaving 15 bases between them. CDR3 region: CASRKVGEGNTIYF. The CDR3 nucleotides are TGCGCCAGCCGCAAAGTTGGGGAGGGAAACACCATATATTTT.

The chain carries TRBV19 and TRBJ2-6; the D gene is possibly TRBD2 (6 bases). The CDR3 spans 14 residues. Germline V gives CDR1 LNHDA, CDR2 SQIVND (reference sequence). V was cut by 9 bases and J by 4 bases, with 13 bases left in between. In DNA, the CDR3 is TGTGCCAGCAGTCGGGAGAACGGGGCCAACGTCCTGACTTTC. Protein: CASSRENGANVLTF.